This is a list of T cell receptor beta chains from one sample in a study of spatial heterogeneity in lung cancer. From the 5' RACE reads, TCRdb called clonotypes with MiXCR, one entry per CDR3 protein. The sample includes tens of thousands of distinct CDR3 sequences, around 6.6% of them seen just once. The sequencing here drew on lung tumor tissue, taken at surgery. The receptor source for this set is a male donor with early-stage non-small cell lung cancer. The CDR3 runs from the conserved cysteine through the conserved F or W. The order of the fields is D gene, V gene, J gene, clone size, CDR3 protein, CDR3 DNA. D genes are given only for firm matches. Where a row states a size, it is once, few, many or the class of an expanded clone; other rows omit it.

d_call: .
v_call: TRBV29-1
j_call: TRBJ1-1
clone_size: many
cdr3_aa: CSVLFTGNTEAFF
cdr3_nt: TGCAGCGTTCTGTTTACAGGGAACACTGAAGCTTTCTTT

d_call: TRBD2
v_call: TRBV28
j_call: TRBJ2-7
clone_size: .
cdr3_aa: CATQTGGSYEQYF
cdr3_nt: TGTGCCACCCAGACGGGAGGCTCCTACGAGCAGTACTTC

d_call: .
v_call: TRBV4-3
j_call: TRBJ2-4
clone_size: many
cdr3_aa: CASSHFQGGKNIQYF
cdr3_nt: TGCGCCAGCAGCCATTTCCAGGGGGGCAAAAACATTCAGTACTTC

d_call: TRBD2
v_call: TRBV19
j_call: TRBJ2-1
clone_size: many
cdr3_aa: CASSTTSGSYNEQFF
cdr3_nt: TGTGCCAGTAGTACGACTAGCGGCTCCTACAATGAGCAGTTCTTC

d_call: .
v_call: TRBV30
j_call: TRBJ2-3
clone_size: many
cdr3_aa: CALDRADTQYF
cdr3_nt: TGTGCCCTCGATCGGGCAGATACGCAGTATTTT

d_call: TRBD1
v_call: TRBV18
j_call: TRBJ1-6
clone_size: many
cdr3_aa: CASSPGTGNSPLHF
cdr3_nt: TGTGCCAGCTCACCGGGGACAGGCAATTCACCCCTCCACTTT

d_call: .
v_call: TRBV7-9
j_call: TRBJ2-7
clone_size: .
cdr3_aa: CASSLEATRRPYEQYF
cdr3_nt: TGTGCCAGCAGCTTAGAGGCCACCCGCAGACCTTACGAGCAGTACTTC

d_call: .
v_call: TRBV7-8
j_call: TRBJ2-3
clone_size: .
cdr3_aa: CASSLAGKGGTQYF
cdr3_nt: TGTGCCAGCAGCTTAGCTGGGAAGGGGGGTACGCAGTATTTT

d_call: .
v_call: TRBV5-1
j_call: TRBJ1-6
clone_size: medium-sized
cdr3_aa: CASSSQGYSPLHF
cdr3_nt: TGCGCCAGCAGCTCGCAGGGGTACTCACCCCTCCACTTT

d_call: TRBD1
v_call: TRBV18
j_call: TRBJ1-4
clone_size: many
cdr3_aa: CASSTGQPRREKLFF
cdr3_nt: TGTGCCAGCTCAACGGGACAGCCCCGGCGAGAAAAACTGTTTTTT

d_call: .
v_call: TRBV9
j_call: TRBJ2-1
clone_size: many
cdr3_aa: CASSVDYNEQFF
cdr3_nt: TGTGCCAGCAGCGTGGACTACAATGAGCAGTTCTTC

d_call: TRBD1
v_call: TRBV6-2/TRBV6-3
j_call: TRBJ1-5
clone_size: many
cdr3_aa: CASTTTGAPAQHF
cdr3_nt: TGTGCCAGCACCACTACAGGGGCCCCGGCCCAGCATTTT

d_call: .
v_call: TRBV7-8
j_call: TRBJ2-4
clone_size: many
cdr3_aa: CASSLELGATAKNIQYF
cdr3_nt: TGTGCCAGCAGCTTAGAACTTGGGGCAACCGCCAAAAACATTCAGTACTTC

d_call: .
v_call: TRBV7-2
j_call: TRBJ2-5
clone_size: medium-sized
cdr3_aa: CASSPLEETQYF
cdr3_nt: TGTGCCAGCAGCCCCCTCGAAGAGACCCAGTACTTC

d_call: .
v_call: TRBV5-4
j_call: TRBJ2-7
clone_size: many
cdr3_aa: CASSFRDPGRVFSYEQYF
cdr3_nt: TGTGCCAGCAGCTTTCGAGACCCCGGGCGGGTTTTCTCCTACGAGCAGTACTTC